This TCR beta chain was sequenced in a study of a mutant IDH1 vaccine in newly diagnosed glioma. Trimming at V came to 4 bases and at J to 3 bases, leaving 8 bases not matched to a gene. CDR1 and CDR2 (germline): SGDLS, YYNGEE. CDR3 length: 15 residues. As for this clone: No antigen is known for it.

Using immunoSEQ multiplex PCR, the repertoire was profiled, and TCRdb retains in-frame clones only, with some absent. Of about 26,000 clones in the sample, around 80% were seen once. Time point here: week 5, during vaccination. Vaccine doses each comprised 300 ug of mutant IDH1 20-mer peptide, with topical imiquimod. The source was PBMCs, collected from a glioma patient whose treatment included an IDH1 peptide vaccine. V is TRBV9 and J is TRBJ1-2, with 8 bases that match TRBD1. This clonotype was obtained from a man aged 35-49 years with glioma. Some clones in this sample may be carry-over from other donors' samples. DNA for the CDR3: TGTGCCAGCAGCAGCCTACCGACAGGGGACTATGGCTACACCTTC. Its translation is CASSSLPTGDYGYTF.